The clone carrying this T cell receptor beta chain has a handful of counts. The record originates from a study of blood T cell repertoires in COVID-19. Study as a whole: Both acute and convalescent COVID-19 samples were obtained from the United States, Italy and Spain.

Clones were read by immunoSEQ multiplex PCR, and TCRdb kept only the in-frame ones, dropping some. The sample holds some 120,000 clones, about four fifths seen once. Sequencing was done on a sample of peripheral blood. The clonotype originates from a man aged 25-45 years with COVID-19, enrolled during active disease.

CDR3 loop: CASSTAGTSNTGELFF. The DNA for the CDR3 is TGTGCCAGCAGCACAGCGGGGACATCGAACACCGGGGAGCTGTTTTTT. The J gene is TRBJ2-2, the V gene TRBV6-4; the D gene is possibly TRBD2 (7 bases). V lost 6 bases and J lost 0, with 14 bases in between. CDR1 and CDR2 (germline): MRHNA, SNTAGT. The CDR3 is 16 residues long.